This T cell receptor beta chain was obtained from a study of cytomegalovirus exposure and HLA in healthy donors. CDR3 length: 17 residues. Trimming cost V 3 bases and J 1 base; bases outside gene matches: 11. Germline-derived CDR1 and CDR2 are MGHDK and SYGVNS. With 60 Vbeta and 13 Jbeta primers, the PCR was carried out. Only in-frame clones appear in the TCRdb table, and some are missing; sequencing was by immunoSEQ multiplex PCR. Its listing shows under 200,000 clones. Sequenced sample: PBMCs. The origin of this receptor is a man under 40 in good health and CMV-seronegative. The rearrangement joins TRBV25-1 to TRBJ2-5; TRBD2 agrees at 7 bases. The CDR3 protein is CASSDFPWGGSQETQYF. The CDR3 bases are TGTGCCAGCAGTGACTTCCCTTGGGGGGGGAGCCAAGAGACCCAGTACTTC.